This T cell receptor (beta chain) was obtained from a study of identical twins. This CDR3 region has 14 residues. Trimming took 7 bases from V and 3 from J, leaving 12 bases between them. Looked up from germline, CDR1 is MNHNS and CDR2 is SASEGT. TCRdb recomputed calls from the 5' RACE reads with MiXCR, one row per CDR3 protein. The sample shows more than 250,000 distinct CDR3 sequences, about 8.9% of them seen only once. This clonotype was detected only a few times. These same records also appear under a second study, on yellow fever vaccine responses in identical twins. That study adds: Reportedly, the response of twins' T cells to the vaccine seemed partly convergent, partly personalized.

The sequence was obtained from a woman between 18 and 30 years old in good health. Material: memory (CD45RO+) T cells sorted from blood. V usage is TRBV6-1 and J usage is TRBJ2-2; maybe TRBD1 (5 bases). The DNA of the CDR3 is TGTGCCAGCATTCGCTCCAGGGACACCGGGGAGCTGTTTTTT. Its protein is CASIRSRDTGELFF.